A single sample is the source of the 6 T cell receptor beta chains below, sequenced in a study of T cell responses to AZD1222 COVID-19 vaccine. The table came from immunoSEQ multiplex PCR; TCRdb's copy has only in-frame clones and leaves some out. The sample carries about 150,000 clones, just over 90% recorded once. The material was peripheral blood, obtained on day 0 of AZD1222 vaccination. These receptors were taken from an adult in good health.

The chain uses TRBV19 and TRBJ1-1; tentatively, D is TRBD1 (5 bases). This CDR3 has 15 amino acids. V lost 4 bases, J lost 1 base, and 13 bases lay in between. Germline V gives CDR1 LNHDA, CDR2 SQIVND (reference sequence). In DNA form, the CDR3 reads TGTGCCAGTAGTAGGGACGTAGTTAAGAACACTGAAGCTTTCTTT. Its translation: CASSRDVVKNTEAFF.

This clone appeared a single time. V and J are TRBV7-9 and TRBJ2-7; D remains ambiguous. The germline V and J ends were trimmed by 5 bases and 1 base, with 15 bases remaining between them. The CDR3 is 15 amino acids. CDR1 and CDR2 from the germline V gene are SEHNR and FQNEAQ (reference sequence). CDR3 coding DNA: TGTGCCAGCAGCGATGGGTCCCAGAGTTCCTACGAGCAGTACTTC. It translates to CASSDGSQSSYEQYF. The complete variable domain, with remaining parts taken from reference TRBV7-9 and TRBJ2-7, reads DTGVSQNPRHKITKRGQNVTFRCDPISEHNRLYWYRQTLGQGPEFLTYFQNEAQLEKSRLLSDRFSAERPKGSFSTLEIQRTEQGDSAMYLCASSDGSQSSYEQYFGPGTRLTVT.

The rearrangement joins TRBV10-2 to TRBJ2-2; possibly TRBD1 for D (6 bases). The CDR3 covers 14 residues. Germline V CDR1 and CDR2: WSHSY, SAAADI. The V gene lost 2 bases and the J gene lost 3 bases, with 7 bases spanning the gap. Here the CDR3 DNA reads TGCGCCAGCAGTGAGGAGGGGGACACCGGGGAGCTGTTTTTT. This codes for CASSEEGDTGELFF.

V is TRBV6-2 or TRBV6-3 and J is TRBJ2-7, with 10 bases lining up with TRBD2. The CDR3 contains 16 residues. CDR1 is MNHEY and CDR2 is SVGEGT in the germline V gene. Losses at the gene ends were 2 bases for V and 5 bases for J; bases not matched to a gene: 9. This CDR3 is CASSYPSGRGSDEQYF. The DNA for the CDR3 is TGTGCCAGCAGTTACCCTAGCGGGAGAGGTTCAGACGAGCAGTACTTC.

V gene TRBV28 combines with J gene TRBJ1-2; TRBD1 matches at 8 bases. The CDR3 runs 13 residues. Germline V gene data show CDR1 as MDHEN and CDR2 as SYDVKM. J lost 3 bases, V lost 6 bases, and 3 bases had no gene match. The CDR3 spells CASRQGGDYGYTF. The CDR3 bases are TGTGCCAGCAGACAGGGGGGGGACTATGGCTACACCTTC.

The rearrangement uses TRBV12-5 and TRBJ2-3, with 7 bases matching TRBD2. There are 18 residues in the CDR3. J gave up 4 bases and V 0 bases, and 13 bases lay outside the gene matches. The germline V gene has CDR1 LGHNT and CDR2 FRNRAP. CDR3 sequence reads: CASGLVVGDYPRADTQYF. Written as DNA, the CDR3 is TGTGCTAGTGGTTTGGTCGTAGGGGACTACCCCCGGGCAGATACGCAGTATTTT. The full variable domain, its missing parts supplied by reference TRBV12-5 and TRBJ2-3, is DARVTQTPRHKVTEMGQEVTMRCQPILGHNTVFWYRQTMMQGLELLAYFRNRAPLDDSGMPKDRFSAEMPDATLATLKIQPSEPRDSAVYFCASGLVVGDYPRADTQYFGPGTRLTVL.